Listed below are T cell receptor beta chains from one sample, sequenced in a study of blood T cell repertoires in COVID-19. The protocol was immunoSEQ multiplex PCR, while the TCRdb copy is restricted to in-frame clones and leaves out a portion. This table holds about 290,000 clones, just under 85% found once. The sequenced sample consisted of peripheral blood. The origin of the receptors is a woman aged 45-65 years with active or convalescent COVID-19. Each CDR3 is given with its conserved first and last residue. D genes are given only for firm matches. Size values are once, few and many counts, or a class for expanded clones, and some rows have none.

>TRBV29-1|16|TRBD1|TRBJ1-4|.
TGCAGCGTTGAAGACCCGCGACAGGGGGCTAATGAAAAACTGTTTTTT
CSVEDPRQGANEKLFF
>TRBV6-2/TRBV6-3|16|TRBD2|TRBJ2-1|.
TGTGCCAGCAGTACCTGGACTAGCGGGAGTTACAATGAGCAGTTCTTC
CASSTWTSGSYNEQFF
>TRBV9|14|.|TRBJ1-4|few
TGTGCCAGCAGCGCCCCCGGGGATAATGAAAAACTGTTTTTT
CASSAPGDNEKLFF
>TRBV28|14|TRBD1|TRBJ2-7|.
TGTGCCAGCAGTTTCCCGGGACAGGGGTGGGAGCAGTACTTC
CASSFPGQGWEQYF
>TRBV4-2|16|TRBD2|TRBJ2-7|.
TGTGCCAGCAGCCAGAGTCCACTAGCGGGAGAAGCCGAGCAGTACTTC
CASSQSPLAGEAEQYF
>TRBV6-5|15|TRBD2|TRBJ2-7|.
TGTGCCAGCAGTCACCGGGGGGTAAGCTCCTACGAGCAGTACTTC
CASSHRGVSSYEQYF
>TRBV11-1|15|.|TRBJ2-7|.
TGTGCCAGCAGCCCTAACACCGGGGTCTTGGGCGAGCAGTACTTC
CASSPNTGVLGEQYF
>TRBV21-1|13|.|TRBJ2-7|.
TGTGCCAGCAGCAAAAGGGAGCAATCCGAGCAGTACTTC
CASSKREQSEQYF
>TRBV5-1|14|TRBD1|TRBJ2-7|.
TGCGCCAGCAGCTTGGCCACAGGGGGCTACGAGCAGTACTTC
CASSLATGGYEQYF
>TRBV2|13|.|TRBJ2-2|.
TGTGCCAGCAAGCGAGTAAACACCGGGGAGCTGTTTTTT
CASKRVNTGELFF
>TRBV12-3/TRBV12-4|13|.|TRBJ2-1|once
TGTGCCAGCATCCGCCTGACATCTAATGAGCAGTTCTTC
CASIRLTSNEQFF
>TRBV28|13|TRBD1|TRBJ1-2|few
TGTGCCAGCAGATTACTACAGGGGGCGGTCTACACCTTC
CASRLLQGAVYTF
>TRBV5-1|16|.|TRBJ2-4|.
TGCGCCAGCAGCCGGATGCTTCGGGGTGCCAAAAACATTCAGTACTTC
CASSRMLRGAKNIQYF
>TRBV6-4|15|TRBD1|TRBJ2-1|.
TGTGCCAGCAGTAATCCGGGACAGGATTACAATGAGCAGTTCTTC
CASSNPGQDYNEQFF
>TRBV3-1/TRBV3-2|17|TRBD2|TRBJ2-3|.
TGTGCCAGCAGCCAAGATTTGGCGGGAGCGAGCACAGATACGCAGTATTTT
CASSQDLAGASTDTQYF
>TRBV5-6|10|.|TRBJ2-7|.
TGTGCCAGCGGCCGACTGGAGCAGTACTTC
CASGRLEQYF
>TRBV24-1|14|.|TRBJ2-5|.
TGTGCCACCAGTGGGATACTAGTTCAAGAGACCCAGTACTTC
CATSGILVQETQYF
>TRBV28|13|.|TRBJ2-2|.
TGTGCCAGCAGCCTCCCCCTACGTGGGGAGCTGTTTTTT
CASSLPLRGELFF
>TRBV11-2|14|.|TRBJ2-1|.
TGTGCCAGCAGCTTCGGTAGGAGGGGCAATGAGCAGTTCTTC
CASSFGRRGNEQFF
>TRBV14|14|.|TRBJ1-3|.
TGTGCCAGCAGCCATACAAGGGCAGGGGACACCATATATTTT
CASSHTRAGDTIYF
>TRBV6-1|15|TRBD1|TRBJ1-2|once
TGTGCCAGCAGTGAAGGACAGGGGTATAACTATGGCTACACCTTC
CASSEGQGYNYGYTF
>TRBV5-1|14|.|TRBJ1-6|few
TGCGCCAGCAGCTTGAGATCAGGAAATTCACCCCTCCACTTT
CASSLRSGNSPLHF
>TRBV5-1|17|TRBD1|TRBJ1-1|.
TGCGCCAGCAGCTTGGGGGGGACAGGACTTATGAACACTGAAGCTTTCTTT
CASSLGGTGLMNTEAFF
>TRBV7-9|16|.|TRBJ2-7|.
TGTGCCAGCAGCTTAGCGTCGGCGGGGCAAACCTACGAGCAGTACTTC
CASSLASAGQTYEQYF
>TRBV11-2|15|TRBD1|TRBJ2-7|few
TGTGCCAGCAGCATTGGACAGGCCGAAATCTACGAGCAGTACTTC
CASSIGQAEIYEQYF
>TRBV9|17|TRBD2|TRBJ2-3|.
TGTGCCAGCAGCGTAGACCTAGCGGGGCTTTGGGAAGATACGCAGTATTTT
CASSVDLAGLWEDTQYF
>TRBV21-1|14|.|TRBJ1-1|.
TGTGCCAGCGAGAAAGGGGATAGGAACACTGAAGCTTTCTTT
CASEKGDRNTEAFF
>TRBV28|15|TRBD1|TRBJ1-2|.
TGTGCCAGCAGCCCCATCCCCGACAGGGCGGGTGGCTACACCTTC
CASSPIPDRAGGYTF
>TRBV7-8|13|.|TRBJ2-1|.
TGTGCCAGCAGCTTAGGGTTAGTCGATGAGCAGTTCTTC
CASSLGLVDEQFF
>TRBV28|13|.|TRBJ2-4|.
TGTGCCGGCAGTACCCCCGGTTATCCCATTCAGTACTTC
CAGSTPGYPIQYF
>TRBV7-3|13|TRBD2|TRBJ2-3|.
TGTGCCAGCAGGGGGGACTACACAGATACGCAGTATTTT
CASRGDYTDTQYF
>TRBV6-5|14|TRBD1|TRBJ1-5|few
TGTGCCAGCAGGGACCTACAGGGGAATCAGCCCCAGCATTTT
CASRDLQGNQPQHF
>TRBV29-1|16|TRBD2|TRBJ2-1|.
TGCAGCGTTGAAGATGTAGGGCTAGCGGCCGCTGAGGAGCAGTTCTTC
CSVEDVGLAAAEEQFF
>TRBV19|15|TRBD1|TRBJ2-1|few
TGTGCCAGTAGTATCCCGGGACAGCACTACAATGAGCAGTTCTTC
CASSIPGQHYNEQFF
>TRBV2|14|TRBD2|TRBJ2-5|.
TGTGCCAGCAGTGAATTGGCACCGGGGGGGGCCCAGTACTTC
CASSELAPGGAQYF
>TRBV7-6|18|TRBD2|TRBJ2-1|.
TGTGCCAGCAGCTTAATCGTAAGGGCTAGCGGTTTAAACAATGAGCAGTTCTTC
CASSLIVRASGLNNEQFF
>TRBV5-1|15|TRBD1|TRBJ2-3|.
TGCGCCAGCCGCCGGGACAGCCCTAGCACAGATACGCAGTATTTT
CASRRDSPSTDTQYF
>TRBV28|13|TRBD1|TRBJ2-7|.
TGTGCCAGCAGTTGGAAGGGGGCAGGAGAGCAGTACTTC
CASSWKGAGEQYF
>TRBV5-1|13|.|TRBJ2-1|.
TGCGCCAGCAGCTCCGGGACTCCCAATGAGCAGTTCTTC
CASSSGTPNEQFF
>TRBV2|13|.|TRBJ2-5|.
TGTGCCAGCAGTGATCGGGATCAAGAGACCCAGTACTTC
CASSDRDQETQYF
>TRBV3-1/TRBV3-2|13|TRBD1|TRBJ2-7|.
TGTGCCAGCAGTCGACAGGGACGGAACGAGCAGTACTTC
CASSRQGRNEQYF
>TRBV4-2|17|TRBD2|TRBJ2-5|.
TGTGCCAGCAGCCAAGATTCCTCGACTCGTCCGGGGGGGACCCAGTACTTC
CASSQDSSTRPGGTQYF